This T cell receptor beta chain was recovered during a study of shared clonotypes between healthy human individuals. The ends lost 3 bases at V and 5 bases at J; junction bases unmatched: 6. The CDR3 loop spans 15 amino acids. CDR1 and CDR2 from the germline V gene are MNHNS and SASEGT. TCRdb keeps only in-frame clones here, not all; method: immunoSEQ multiplex PCR. The table records some 2,000,000 clones, approximately 95% of them present only once. The clonotype comes from a man between 18 and 29 years old in good health. This chain uses TRBV6-1 with TRBJ2-3; TRBD2 aligns across 9 bases. The source material was naive CD4+ T cells sorted from blood. Subset: CD45RA+ positively selected. The CDR3 spells CASSERGGRGDTQYF. In DNA form, the CDR3 reads TGTGCCAGCAGTGAGCGGGGGGGCCGAGGAGATACGCAGTATTTT.